The 18 T cell receptor beta chains given below trace back to one sample, sequenced in a study of CD8 T cells in ankylosing spondylitis. MiXCR, applied by TCRdb to the 5' RACE reads, yields one record per CDR3 protein. This table holds under 300,000 distinct CDR3 sequences, 8% to 9.5% found once. The sequencing sample was made of blood, either unsorted or a sorted T cell fraction (not recorded which). These receptor sequences come from a male donor with ankylosing spondylitis or in good health (not recorded which).

This clonotype came up many times. CDR3 in DNA: TGCGCCAGCAGCGGGGGAACAGGCAAGTTTGAAAAACTGTTTTTT. Protein: CASSGGTGKFEKLFF. V is TRBV5-1 and J is TRBJ1-4; D might be TRBD1 (5 bases). CDR3 length: 15 amino acids. Germline V gene sequence: CDR1 SGHRS, CDR2 YFSETQ. With 4 bases removed from V and 7 bases from J, the gap between germline ends came to 17 bases. Looking up the rest from reference TRBV5-1 and TRBJ1-4 gives the full variable domain: KAGVTQTPRYLIKTRGQQVTLSCSPISGHRSVSWYQQTPGQGLQFLFEYFSETQRNKGNFPGRFSGRQFSNSRSEMNVSTLELGDSALYLCASSGGTGKFEKLFFGSGTQLSVL.

This clonotype appeared many times. The chain employs TRBV29-1 and TRBJ2-1, with TRBD1 as a possible D gene (5 bases). CDR3 length: 14 amino acids. Germline V gives CDR1 SQVTM, CDR2 ANQGSEA. V gave up 7 bases and J gave up 0 bases, with 13 bases separating them. CDR3 sequence reads: CSGLQESSYNEQFF. The DNA of the CDR3 is TGCAGCGGTCTACAGGAGAGCTCCTACAATGAGCAGTTCTTC.

To note about this clonotype: A much larger clone is a single base away; this may be a read error. The chain joins TRBV11-3 to TRBJ2-1; D possibly uses TRBD1 or TRBD2 (6 bases each). The CDR3 sequence is 15 residues long. Germline values: CDR1 SGHNT, CDR2 YENEEA. The CDR3: CASSLTWGAHNGQFF. CDR3 nucleotide sequence: TGTGCCAGCAGTCTCACGTGGGGGGCGCACAATGGGCAGTTCTTC.

This clonotype was detected ten times or more. The chain carries TRBV5-1 and TRBJ2-1; D unresolved. The V gene lost 5 bases and the J gene lost 6 bases, with 18 bases spanning the gap. This CDR3 comprises 15 residues. Per germline, CDR1 SGHRS and CDR2 YFSETQ. In DNA form, the CDR3 reads TGCGCCAGCAGTTTCCCTAACGGGCCGGGCAATGAGCAGTTCTTC. This codes for CASSFPNGPGNEQFF.

This clonotype was counted ten times or more. The chain is built from TRBV6-1 and TRBJ2-1; D remains ambiguous. Per germline, CDR1 MNHNS and CDR2 SASEGT. V shed 7 bases and J shed 8 bases, with 12 bases lying between them. The CDR3 is 12 amino acids. The DNA for the CDR3 is TGTGCCAGCAAGATGGAGACTTATGAGCAGTTCTTC. Protein product: CASKMETYEQFF.

This clonotype occurred many times. V and J are TRBV7-9 and TRBJ1-1; D may be TRBD1 (6 bases). Trimming left V 7 bases short and J 6 bases short, with 12 bases between. The CDR3 contains 12 residues. The germline CDR1 and CDR2 sequences are SEHNR and FQNEAQ (reference sequence). The CDR3 region is CASNRVGSEAFF. The CDR3 DNA sequence: TGTGCCAGCAACAGGGTAGGGTCTGAAGCTTTCTTT.

This clonotype was detected ten times or more. This chain connects TRBV3-1 to TRBJ1-5; TRBD1 agrees at 9 bases. Trimming took 5 bases from V and 7 from J; bases not matched to a gene: 6. Germline CDR1 LGHDT, CDR2 YNNKEL (reference sequence). CDR3 length equals 14 residues. This CDR3 is CASSAGQGVQPQHF. The DNA for the CDR3 is TGTGCCAGCAGCGCGGGACAGGGAGTACAGCCCCAGCATTTT.

A few counts support this clonotype. This chain connects TRBV6-5 to TRBJ2-3; D is unclear. The germline V gene has CDR1 MNHEY and CDR2 SVGAGI. This CDR3 is 16 amino acids long. V shed 4 bases and J shed 1 base, with 15 bases lying between them. CDR3 protein: CASSLSVRSGTDTQYF. Written as DNA, the CDR3 is TGTGCCAGCAGTTTATCGGTGCGGAGCGGCACAGATACGCAGTATTTT.

At least ten counts were recorded for this clonotype. This chain connects TRBV20-1 to TRBJ2-1; 7 bases are a match to TRBD2. Germline V gene sequence: CDR1 DFQATT, CDR2 SNEGSKA (reference sequence). This CDR3 comprises 12 residues. The CDR3 spells CRTVAGGNEQFF. The CDR3 DNA follows: TGCAGGACCGTAGCGGGTGGCAATGAGCAGTTCTTC.

At least ten counts were recorded for this clonotype. The rearrangement uses TRBV5-1 and TRBJ2-3, with 8 nucleotides matching TRBD1. Germline V gives CDR1 SGHRS, CDR2 YFSETQ. The CDR3 totals 16 residues. V was pared by 3 bases and J by 2 bases, with 8 bases of the junction left unmatched. Here the CDR3 DNA reads TGCGCCAGCAGCTCGGGACAGGCCACGATCACAGATACGCAGTATTTT. Encoded protein: CASSSGQATITDTQYF.

This clonotype was counted only a few times. This rearrangement joins TRBV4-2 to TRBJ2-3; 8 nucleotides align to TRBD2. From germline, CDR1 is LGHNA and CDR2 YNFKEQ. V shed 4 bases and J 5 bases; nucleotides not matched to a gene: 8. This CDR3 region has 15 residues. CDR3 nucleotide sequence: TGTGCCAGCAGCCCGTCCGCGGGGGGCCGAGATACGCAGTATTTT. Its protein is CASSPSAGGRDTQYF.

This clonotype appeared many times. This chain links TRBV7-9 with TRBJ2-5, with no clear D. Germline V gives CDR1 SEHNR, CDR2 FQNEAQ (reference sequence). The germline V and J ends were trimmed by 2 bases and 0 bases, with 7 bases remaining between them. This CDR3 contains 14 residues. The CDR3 here is CASSLPGYQETQYF. In nucleotides, the CDR3 is TGTGCCAGCAGCTTACCGGGTTACCAAGAGACCCAGTACTTC.

The CDR3 DNA reads TGTGCCAGCAGTGACACAGTTTTCTACTACGAGCAGTACTTC. Amino acid sequence: CASSDTVFYYEQYF. The rearrangement joins TRBV2 to TRBJ2-7, with no clear D. The CDR3 length is 14 residues. Germline V CDR1 and CDR2: SNHLY, FYNNEI. The V end was cut by 3 bases, the J end by 3 bases, with 12 bases between.

The table lists this clonotype with many counts. J is TRBJ2-2 and V is TRBV20-1; 9 nucleotides align to TRBD2. The V gene end was trimmed by 3 bases and the J gene end by 6 bases; junction bases not matched to a gene: 5. CDR1 and CDR2 from the germline V gene are DFQATT and SNEGSKA (reference sequence). The CDR3 length is 14 residues. CDR3 in amino acids: CSASPSGGPGELFF. For the CDR3, the DNA is TGCAGTGCTAGTCCCAGCGGGGGGCCCGGGGAGCTGTTTTTT.

This clonotype was counted many times. The chain carries TRBV5-1 and TRBJ2-1, with D possibly being TRBD1 (6 bases). The CDR3 is 16 amino acids. Germline V gives CDR1 SGHRS, CDR2 YFSETQ. Trimming cost V 5 bases and J 4 bases, with 19 bases left between them. In nucleotides, the CDR3 is TGCGCCAGCAGTCCCAACCCCGGGACACGTTACAATGAGCAGTTCTTC. Its protein is CASSPNPGTRYNEQFF.

This clonotype was seen more than once but under ten times. At one boundary the junction diverges from the germline segment, which might be a read error. The chain recombines TRBV15 with TRBJ2-1; D not certain. Germline V gives CDR1 LNHNV, CDR2 YYDKDF (reference sequence). The CDR3 runs 15 residues. For the CDR3, the DNA is TGTGCCTCCAGACCGGCTGACGGCTCCTACAATGAGCAGTTCTTC. Residues: CASRPADGSYNEQFF.

Only a few counts were recorded for this clonotype. The V gene is TRBV15, the J gene TRBJ1-1; 7 nucleotides agree with TRBD1. Germline V gives CDR1 LNHNV, CDR2 YYDKDF (reference sequence). With 1 base clipped from V and 11 bases from J, the junction kept 13 bases outside the gene matches. CDR3 length: 15 residues. The CDR3: CATSRAGGSYRGAFF. Written as DNA, the CDR3 is TGTGCCACCAGCAGAGCAGGGGGAAGCTACCGTGGGGCTTTCTTT.

The V gene is TRBV27, the J gene TRBJ1-2; D uncertain. Germline V gene sequence: CDR1 MNHEY, CDR2 SMNVEV (reference sequence). Trimming took off 4 bases at V and 4 bases at J, with 22 bases between the two ends. The CDR3 runs to 17 residues. CDR3 nucleotide sequence: TGTGCCAGCAGTTCCAGCGCACTCGATCGTACGGGCTATGGCTACACCTTC. Translated, it gives CASSSSALDRTGYGYTF.